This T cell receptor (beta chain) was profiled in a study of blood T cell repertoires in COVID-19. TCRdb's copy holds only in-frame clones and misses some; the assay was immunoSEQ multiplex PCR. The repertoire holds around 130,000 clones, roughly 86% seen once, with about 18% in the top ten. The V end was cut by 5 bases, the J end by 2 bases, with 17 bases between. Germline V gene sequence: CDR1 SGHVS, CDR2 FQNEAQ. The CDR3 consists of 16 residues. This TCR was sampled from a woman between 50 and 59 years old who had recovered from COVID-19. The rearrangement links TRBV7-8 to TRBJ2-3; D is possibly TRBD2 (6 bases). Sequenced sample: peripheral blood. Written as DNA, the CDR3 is TGTGCCAGCAGCCTCCTCGGGGCGGGGTCCACAGATACGCAGTATTTT. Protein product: CASSLLGAGSTDTQYF. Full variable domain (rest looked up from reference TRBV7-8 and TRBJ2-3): GAGVSQSPRYKVAKRGQDVALRCDPISGHVSLFWYQQALGQGPEFLTYFQNEAQLDKSGLPSDRFFAERPEGSVSTLKIQRTQQEDSAVYLCASSLLGAGSTDTQYFGPGTRLTVL.